The rows below give T cell receptor beta chains drawn from one sample of a study of blood T cells in healthy people across ages. From the 5' RACE reads, TCRdb called clonotypes with MiXCR, one entry per CDR3 protein. The sample yields just over 800,000 distinct CDR3 sequences, approximately 65% seen once. Sequenced input: blood. The receptors stem from a man in his thirties or forties in good health. Both conserved end residues are trimmed from each CDR3. Not every row has a clone size; where given, it reads once, few, many or a size class.

v_call	j_call	clone_size	cdr3_length	cdr3_aa
TRBV6-2/TRBV6-3	TRBJ2-2	once	13	ASRPGTSSVGELF
TRBV10-3	TRBJ1-6	-	11	AISGETHSPLH
TRBV5-1	TRBJ2-6	-	12	ASTLSSGANVLT
TRBV4-3	TRBJ2-5	-	15	ASSQEGWGGLKETQY
TRBV29-1	TRBJ2-3	once	12	SLWEGGGTDTQY
TRBV29-1	TRBJ2-3	once	11	SVAGLSTDTQY
TRBV11-1	TRBJ1-1	-	12	ASSFWNLNTEAF
TRBV6-4	TRBJ2-1	-	13	ASSEGVGTGNEQF
TRBV7-9	TRBJ1-2	-	11	ASDRDADYGYT
TRBV7-2	TRBJ2-4	-	13	ASSSIRGQGNIQY
TRBV7-9	TRBJ2-7	few	16	ASSPRTSGPMWSGEQY
TRBV20-1	TRBJ2-3	-	12	SATPSGASDTQY
TRBV2	TRBJ1-3	-	11	ASRAGQGNTIY
TRBV7-2	TRBJ2-5	-	14	ASSFGALAAQETQY
TRBV15	TRBJ2-3	once	14	ATGRPWHRGTDTQY
TRBV15	TRBJ1-6	few	15	ATSRARTYTYNSPLH
TRBV6-1	TRBJ1-2	-	12	ASSDDVGSYGYT
TRBV15	TRBJ2-1	-	12	ATSRVSLSNEQF
TRBV20-1	TRBJ2-3	-	11	SAPGPRADTQY
TRBV9	TRBJ2-3	-	13	ASSVSPAITDTQY
TRBV7-2	TRBJ2-4	-	12	ASTSGLAKNIQY
TRBV27	TRBJ2-2	-	9	ASSLLGELF
TRBV5-1	TRBJ2-2	-	15	ASSLTLSGAGTGELF
TRBV6-5	-	-	13	ASSSGQGVWETQY
TRBV7-2	TRBJ1-1	-	10	ASRRSRYEAF
TRBV9	TRBJ2-4	-	12	ASSSTAGTEKQY
TRBV20-1	TRBJ2-3	-	11	SAIRDRGDTQY
TRBV11-2	TRBJ2-5	-	15	ACSLRDSLAHQETQY
TRBV5-1	TRBJ2-5	many	9	ASSLQETQY
TRBV15	-	-	14	ATSRVRLAQTNEQY
TRBV13	-	-	12	ASKGLAGPNEQY
TRBV20-1	TRBJ2-1	-	10	SAKGQTNEQF
TRBV11-2	TRBJ1-6	-	13	ASSLSVLYNSPLH
TRBV4-2	-	-	12	ASSQVGQTETQY
TRBV7-9	TRBJ2-5	-	15	ASSFRSAGGLGETQY
TRBV20-1	TRBJ2-7	-	12	SVPTPTDPYEQY
TRBV12-3/TRBV12-4	TRBJ2-7	many	12	ASSLAGASYEQY
TRBV5-1	TRBJ1-1	-	11	ASSLGGSAEAF
TRBV20-1	TRBJ1-1	few	10	SARASGTEAF
TRBV16	TRBJ1-2	-	11	ASTGTVDYGYT
TRBV7-2	TRBJ2-7	-	13	ASSSPQGGTYEQY
TRBV7-9	TRBJ2-1	-	12	ASRMMDSSNEQF